The rows below give T cell receptor beta chains drawn from one sample of a study of T cells in Graves' hyperthyroidism and ophthalmopathy. In TCRdb, the multiplex PCR reads were re-called with MiXCR into one record per CDR3 protein. Of 600,000 to 850,000 distinct CDR3 sequences listed, approximately 18% are singletons. Sequencing was done on a sample of blood. The source of these receptors is a woman in her forties or fifties with Graves' hyperthyroidism that later progressed to Graves' ophthalmopathy. The CDR3 runs from the conserved cysteine through the conserved F or W. D genes are given only for firm matches. Some rows have no size entry. The others give once, few or many, or a class for an expanded clone.

many,.,TRBV18,TRBJ1-1,CASSPPKLKNTEAFF,TGTGCCAGCTCGCCACCGAAGCTTAAGAACACTGAAGCTTTCTTT
.,.,TRBV9,TRBJ1-3,CASSPGGISGNTIYF,TGTGCCAGCTCGCCGGGGGGCATCTCTGGAAACACCATATATTTT
many,.,TRBV11-2,TRBJ1-5,CASSQQGDQPQHF,TGTGCCAGCAGCCAACAAGGCGATCAGCCCCAGCATTTT
few,TRBD1,TRBV20-1,TRBJ2-5,CSASDWTGGKETQYF,TGCAGTGCTAGTGACTGGACAGGGGGAAAAGAGACCCAGTACTTC
many,TRBD1,TRBV11-1,TRBJ2-7,CASSLGDREFCEQYF,TGTGCCAGCAGCTTAGGGGACAGGGAGTTTTGCGAGCAGTACTTC
.,TRBD1,TRBV30,TRBJ1-2,CAWSVMTGDYGYTF,TGTGCCTGGAGTGTAATGACAGGGGACTATGGCTACACCTTC
.,TRBD2,TRBV29-1,TRBJ2-1,CSVEGLAGGRYNEQFF,TGCAGCGTTGAAGGACTAGCGGGGGGGAGGTACAATGAGCAGTTCTTC
.,.,TRBV20-1,TRBJ1-4,CSASSWGADEKLFF,TGCAGTGCTAGTTCGTGGGGGGCCGACGAAAAACTGTTTTTT
many,TRBD1,TRBV20-1,TRBJ2-1,CSAPTAGTGDNEQFF,TGCAGTGCCCCAACGGCCGGGACAGGGGACAATGAGCAGTTCTTC
few,TRBD1,TRBV7-2,TRBJ2-7,CASSSQSGTGGLYEQYF,TGTGCCAGCAGCTCCCAATCCGGGACAGGGGGCTTATACGAGCAGTACTTC
many,TRBD1,TRBV2,TRBJ1-1,CASIGTGGTEAFF,TGTGCCAGCATCGGAACAGGGGGCACTGAAGCTTTCTTT
.,TRBD1,TRBV19,TRBJ1-1,CASSLNQGARTEAFF,TGTGCCAGTAGTCTAAATCAGGGGGCAAGAACTGAAGCTTTCTTT
.,.,TRBV20-1,TRBJ1-5,CSAIRNLNQPQHF,TGCAGTGCTATACGGAACTTGAATCAGCCCCAGCATTTT
few,TRBD1,TRBV4-1,TRBJ1-1,CASSHRGQVQPEAFF,TGCGCCAGCAGCCACAGAGGACAGGTTCAACCTGAAGCTTTCTTT
.,.,TRBV3-1,TRBJ2-3,CASSQAYAGTNTQYF,TGTGCCAGCAGCCAAGCGTACGCGGGGACAAATACGCAGTATTTT
.,.,TRBV29-1,TRBJ2-3,CSVEDHTGPDPTDTRYF,TGCAGCGTTGAAGATCATACAGGGCCCGACCCCACAGATACGCGGTATTTT
many,.,TRBV2,TRBJ1-2,CASSANNYGYTF,TGTGCCAGCAGTGCTAATAACTATGGCTACACCTTC
few,.,TRBV7-9,TRBJ1-1,CAGGRYTEAFF,TGTGCTGGCGGACGATACACTGAAGCTTTCTTT
few,.,TRBV6-1,TRBJ2-1,CASSSIPGSYNEQFF,TGTGCCAGCAGTTCAATTCCGGGTTCCTACAATGAGCAGTTCTTC
.,.,TRBV20-1,TRBJ1-5,CSAPPQTGQPQHF,TGCAGTGCTCCTCCCCAAACGGGTCAGCCCCAGCATTTT
few,.,TRBV2,TRBJ1-6,CASSDQGSNSPLHF,TGTGCCAGCAGTGATCAGGGAAGTAATTCACCCCTCCACTTT
many,.,TRBV3-1,TRBJ1-1,CASSQAQAEAFF,TGTGCCAGCAGCCAAGCGCAGGCTGAAGCTTTCTTT
.,.,TRBV15,TRBJ1-5,CATSRDLGGRFQPQHF,TGTGCCACCAGCAGAGATCTTGGGGGGCGGTTTCAGCCCCAGCATTTT
.,TRBD2,TRBV14,TRBJ2-5,CASSPPGTSGQETQYF,TGTGCCAGCAGCCCTCCCGGGACTAGCGGCCAAGAGACCCAGTACTTC
few,.,TRBV6-5,TRBJ2-1,CASSSPASLPYNEQFF,TGTGCCAGCAGTTCTCCAGCCTCCCTTCCCTACAATGAGCAGTTCTTC
.,.,TRBV5-1,TRBJ1-3,CASSLAFSSGNTIYF,TGCGCCAGCAGCTTGGCCTTCAGCTCTGGAAACACCATATATTTT
.,.,TRBV9,TRBJ2-2,CASSRGGIDTGELFF,TGTGCCAGCAGCAGAGGGGGAATTGACACCGGGGAGCTGTTTTTT
.,.,TRBV7-2,TRBJ2-5,CASSQGGVSPTVQETQYF,TGTGCCAGCAGCCAGGGGGGGGTTTCGCCCACCGTTCAAGAGACCCAGTACTTC
.,.,TRBV20-1,TRBJ1-6,CSARGVDNSPLHF,TGCAGTGCTAGAGGCGTGGATAATTCACCCCTCCACTTT
many,.,TRBV11-2,TRBJ2-5,CASSRDRHETQYF,TGTGCCAGCAGCCGCGACAGGCACGAGACCCAGTACTTC
.,TRBD1,TRBV6-1,TRBJ2-5,CASSSGTGRETQYF,TGTGCCAGCAGTTCCGGGACAGGGAGAGAGACCCAGTACTTC
.,TRBD1,TRBV5-1,TRBJ1-2,CASSGGLEGAHGYTF,TGCGCCAGCAGCGGGGGTCTCGAGGGGGCACATGGCTACACCTTC
.,.,TRBV18,TRBJ1-6,CASSERQDNSPLHF,TGTGCCAGCTCAGAACGACAGGATAATTCACCCCTCCACTTT
few,.,TRBV12-3/TRBV12-4,TRBJ2-2,CASSFRPLGTGELFF,TGTGCCAGCAGTTTTAGGCCTCTGGGCACCGGGGAGCTGTTTTTT
.,TRBD1,TRBV10-3,TRBJ1-4,CAIRPGTGGEKLFF,TGTGCCATCCGCCCGGGAACAGGGGGCGAAAAACTGTTTTTT
.,.,TRBV6-2/TRBV6-3,TRBJ1-5,CASTRAGGNQPQHF,TGTGCCAGCACTAGGGCGGGGGGGAATCAGCCCCAGCATTTT
few,TRBD1,TRBV19,TRBJ1-5,CASTGGYSNQPQHF,TGTGCCAGCACAGGGGGGTATAGCAATCAGCCCCAGCATTTT
many,TRBD1,TRBV6-1,TRBJ1-2,CASSRGTGGDYSYTF,TGTGCCAGCAGTCGAGGGACAGGGGGGGACTATAGCTACACCTTC
many,TRBD1,TRBV20-1,TRBJ1-2,CSARPRDSGTYGYTF,TGCAGTGCTAGGCCCCGGGACAGCGGAACTTATGGCTACACCTTC
few,.,TRBV19,TRBJ1-1,CATGQMNTEAFF,TGTGCCACCGGACAGATGAACACTGAAGCTTTCTTT
.,.,TRBV16,TRBJ1-1,CASSEMRGRTEAFF,TGTGCCAGCAGCGAAATGAGGGGCAGGACTGAAGCTTTCTTT
many,.,TRBV12-3/TRBV12-4,TRBJ2-7,CASSSFRGSYEQYF,TGTGCCAGCAGTTCCTTCAGGGGCTCCTACGAGCAGTACTTC
few,TRBD1,TRBV11-2,TRBJ1-2,CASSLTRETGNYGYTF,TGTGCCAGCAGCCTAACAAGAGAGACAGGGAACTATGGCTACACCTTC
few,.,TRBV25-1,TRBJ1-2,CASSGGNTRRGYTF,TGTGCCAGCAGTGGGGGTAACACCAGAAGGGGCTACACCTTC
many,.,TRBV11-1,TRBJ1-2,CASSPPDSYYGYTF,TGTGCCAGCAGCCCGCCGGACAGCTACTATGGCTACACCTTC
.,TRBD1,TRBV19,TRBJ1-5,CASSTGQGLKGNQPQHF,TGTGCCAGTAGTACGGGACAGGGGTTAAAGGGCAATCAGCCCCAGCATTTT
many,.,TRBV14,TRBJ2-5,CASSPPEYQETQYF,TGTGCCAGCAGCCCCCCAGAGTACCAAGAGACCCAGTACTTC
many,.,TRBV12-5,TRBJ1-2,CASASGSYGYTF,TGTGCTAGTGCGAGCGGCTCCTATGGCTACACCTTC
.,TRBD2,TRBV11-2,TRBJ2-3,CASSLRSLAGSGRTDTQYF,TGTGCCAGCAGCTTAAGGTCACTAGCGGGGTCTGGTAGGACAGATACGCAGTATTTT
many,TRBD1,TRBV2,TRBJ2-6,CASSSYRGSSGANVLTF,TGTGCCAGCAGTTCTTACAGGGGGAGCTCTGGGGCCAACGTCCTGACTTTC
.,.,TRBV7-9,TRBJ1-2,CASSLALTYSNYGYTF,TGTGCCAGCAGCTTAGCGCTCACATACTCTAACTATGGCTACACCTTC
many,.,TRBV7-8,TRBJ2-5,CASSTRTGVQETQYF,TGTGCCAGCAGCACCCGGACGGGAGTCCAAGAGACCCAGTACTTC
many,TRBD2,TRBV20-1,TRBJ2-3,CSASLGGVRGTQYF,TGCAGTGCTAGTTTGGGGGGGGTACGCGGTACGCAGTATTTT
few,.,TRBV6-1,TRBJ1-1,CASSPTITEAFF,TGTGCCAGCAGTCCCACGATTACTGAAGCTTTCTTT
.,.,TRBV6-1,TRBJ1-4,CASREQGLPGEKLFF,TGTGCCAGCAGAGAACAGGGCTTGCCGGGTGAAAAACTGTTTTTT